The next 11 T cell receptor beta chains were all read from a single sample in a study of cytomegalovirus exposure and HLA in healthy donors. The PCR employed 60 Vbeta primers together with 13 Jbeta primers. Sequencing was performed with immunoSEQ multiplex PCR; in TCRdb, only in-frame clones are kept and a portion is missing. The table includes 130,000 or so clones, approximately 71% detected once. Material for sequencing was PBMCs. The receptors here all came from a man aged 35 to 55 in good health and CMV-seronegative.

This chain connects TRBV7-2 to TRBJ2-7; TRBD1 matches at 9 bases. The CDR3 extends over 14 amino acids. CDR1 SGHTA and CDR2 FQGNSA come from the germline V gene. J was trimmed by 7 bases and V by 3 bases; bases with no gene match: 7. The CDR3 loop is CASSFGTGTGEQYF. The CDR3 DNA is TGTGCCAGCAGCTTCGGGACCGGGACAGGGGAGCAGTACTTC.

The chain links TRBV11-2 to TRBJ2-3; D is unclear. The CDR3 runs 12 residues. The germline V gene has CDR1 SGHAT and CDR2 FQNNGV. Deletions cut 5 bases from V and 0 bases from J, with 3 bases between. Here the CDR3 reads CASSPSTDTQYF. The CDR3 DNA follows: TGTGCCAGCAGCCCTAGCACAGATACGCAGTATTTT.

The V and J genes are TRBV15 and TRBJ2-3; 10 bases are a match to TRBD2. CDR3 length: 15 residues. After removal of 3 bases from V and 6 bases from J, the junction contained 6 bases not matched to a gene. CDR1 is LNHNV, CDR2 YYDKDF, per germline (reference sequence). CDR3 nucleotide sequence: TGTGCCACCAGCAGCTCCGGGACTAGCGACGATACGCAGTATTTT. Amino acids: CATSSSGTSDDTQYF.

This clone was detected a few times. The chain joins TRBV11-2 to TRBJ2-7, with D maybe TRBD2 (5 bases). The CDR3 has 15 residues. The V end was cut by 4 bases, the J end by 0 bases, with 13 bases between. Germline loops: CDR1 SGHAT, CDR2 FQNNGV. This CDR3 reads CASSSREISSYEQYF. The CDR3 DNA follows: TGTGCCAGCAGCTCAAGGGAGATAAGCTCCTACGAGCAGTACTTC.

This chain connects TRBV7-2 to TRBJ2-7; possible D gene TRBD1, 5 bases. From germline, CDR1 is SGHTA and CDR2 FQGNSA. The V gene lost 2 bases and the J gene lost 2 bases, with 10 bases spanning the gap. The CDR3 loop spans 14 amino acids. The CDR3 protein is CASSLYQGTYEQYF. Written as DNA, the CDR3 is TGTGCCAGCAGCTTATATCAGGGTACCTACGAGCAGTACTTC.

This rearrangement joins TRBV27 to TRBJ1-5; 7 bases agree with TRBD1. With 2 bases clipped from V and 1 base from J, the junction kept 2 bases outside the gene matches. CDR1 MNHEY and CDR2 SMNVEV come from the germline V gene (reference sequence). The CDR3 has 15 residues. In DNA form, the CDR3 reads TGTGCCAGCAGTTTAGACAGGGTAAGCAATCAGCCCCAGCATTTT. Residues: CASSLDRVSNQPQHF.

This chain joins TRBV4-1 and TRBJ1-3, with D perhaps matching TRBD1 (6 bases). Germline assignment: CDR1 MGHRA and CDR2 YSYEKL. This CDR3 spans 15 amino acids. Trimming pared 4 bases from V and 8 bases from J, leaving 18 bases between. CDR3 amino acids: CASSLPGSTGYTIYF. DNA of the CDR3: TGCGCCAGCAGCCTACCCGGTAGTACAGGGTACACCATATATTTT.

This chain links TRBV9 with TRBJ2-7; 7 positions agree with TRBD1. Germline CDR1 SGDLS, CDR2 YYNGEE. V dropped 0 bases and J dropped 0; count of bases not matched to a gene: 3. The CDR3 length is 15 residues. CDR3 region: CASSVVGQSSYEQYF. The CDR3 DNA follows: TGTGCCAGCAGCGTAGTGGGACAGAGCTCCTACGAGCAGTACTTC.

Only a few counts were recorded for this clone. CDR3 amino acids: CASSLPTLADTQYF. Here the CDR3 DNA reads TGTGCCAGCAGTTTACCAACCCTTGCGGATACGCAGTATTTT. The V gene is TRBV28, the J gene TRBJ2-3; D is unresolved. V was pared by 2 bases and J by 6 bases, with 12 bases between. CDR1 and CDR2 from the germline V gene are MDHEN and SYDVKM. This CDR3 is 14 amino acids long.

With respect to this clone: Mismatch with germline at one junction end may stem from a read error. The V and J genes are TRBV6-5 and TRBJ1-1; D not certain. Germline assignment: CDR1 MNHEY and CDR2 SVGAGI. This CDR3 has 11 amino acids. The CDR3 bases are TGTGCCGGCAGTTACGGGCTCGGAGCTTTCTTT. Translated: CAGSYGLGAFF.

The DNA of the CDR3 is TGTGCCAGCGGGTCCGGGACAGGGGGGTACGAGCAGTACTTC. It encodes CASGSGTGGYEQYF. V gene TRBV27 combines with J gene TRBJ2-7; 11 nucleotides match TRBD1. V was pared by 8 bases and J by 4 bases, with 7 bases of the junction left unmatched. CDR1 MNHEY and CDR2 SMNVEV come from the germline V gene (reference sequence). This CDR3 is built from 14 residues.